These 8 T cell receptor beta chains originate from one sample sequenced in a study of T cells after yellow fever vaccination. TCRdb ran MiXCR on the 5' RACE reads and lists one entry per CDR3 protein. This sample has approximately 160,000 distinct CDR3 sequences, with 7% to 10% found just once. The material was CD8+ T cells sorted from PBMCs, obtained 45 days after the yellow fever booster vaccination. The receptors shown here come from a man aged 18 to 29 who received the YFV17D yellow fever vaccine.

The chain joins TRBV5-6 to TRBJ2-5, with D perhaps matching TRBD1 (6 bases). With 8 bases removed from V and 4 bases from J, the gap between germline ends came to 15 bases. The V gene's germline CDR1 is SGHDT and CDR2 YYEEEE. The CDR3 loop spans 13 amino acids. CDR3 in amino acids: CASQQGWGETQYF. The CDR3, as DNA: TGTGCCAGTCAACAGGGTTGGGGAGAGACCCAGTACTTC. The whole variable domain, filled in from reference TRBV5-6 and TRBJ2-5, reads DAGVTQSPTHLIKTRGQQVTLRCSPKSGHDTVSWYQQALGQGPQFIFQYYEEEERQRGNFPDRFSGHQFPNYSSELNVNALLLGDSALYLCASQQGWGETQYFGPGTRLLVL.

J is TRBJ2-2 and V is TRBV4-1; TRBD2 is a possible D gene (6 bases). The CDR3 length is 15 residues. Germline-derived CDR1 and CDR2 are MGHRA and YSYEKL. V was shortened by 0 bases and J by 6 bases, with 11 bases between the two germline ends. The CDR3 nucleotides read TGCGCCAGCAGCCAAGAACCGACTAGTCCCGGGGAGCTGTTTTTT. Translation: CASSQEPTSPGELFF.

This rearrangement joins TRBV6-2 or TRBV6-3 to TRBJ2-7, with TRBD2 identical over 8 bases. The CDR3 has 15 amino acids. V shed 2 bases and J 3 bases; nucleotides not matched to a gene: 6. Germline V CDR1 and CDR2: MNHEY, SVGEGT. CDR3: CASSYLGTSLYEQYV. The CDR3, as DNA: TGTGCCAGCAGTTACCTCGGGACTAGTCTCTACGAGCAGTACGTC.

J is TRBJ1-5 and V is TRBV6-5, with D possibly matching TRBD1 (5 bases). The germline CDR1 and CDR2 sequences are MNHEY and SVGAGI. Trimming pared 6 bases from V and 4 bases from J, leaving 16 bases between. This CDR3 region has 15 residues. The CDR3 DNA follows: TGTGCCAGCAGCCTCTCCAGGGCTGGGAATCAGCCCCAGCATTTT. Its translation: CASSLSRAGNQPQHF.

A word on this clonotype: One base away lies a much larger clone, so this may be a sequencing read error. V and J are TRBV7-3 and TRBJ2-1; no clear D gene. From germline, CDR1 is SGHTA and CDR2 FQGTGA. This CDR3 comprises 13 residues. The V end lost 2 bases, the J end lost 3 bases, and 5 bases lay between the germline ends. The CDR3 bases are TGTGCCAGCAGCTTATGTGACTACAATGAGCAGTTCTTC. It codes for CASSLCDYNEQFF.

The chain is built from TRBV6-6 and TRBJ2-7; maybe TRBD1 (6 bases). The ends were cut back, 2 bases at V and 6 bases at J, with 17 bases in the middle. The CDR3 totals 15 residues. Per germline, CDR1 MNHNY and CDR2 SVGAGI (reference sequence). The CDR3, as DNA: TGTGCCAGCAGTTACCCCAGCACAGGGAACCTCGAGCAGTACTTC. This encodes CASSYPSTGNLEQYF.

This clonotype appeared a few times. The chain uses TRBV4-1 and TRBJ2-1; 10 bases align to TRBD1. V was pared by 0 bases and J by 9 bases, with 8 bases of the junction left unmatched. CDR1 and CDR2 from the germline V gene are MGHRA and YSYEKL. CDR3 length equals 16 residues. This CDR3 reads CASSQEPRTGGLEQFF. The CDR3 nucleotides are TGCGCCAGCAGCCAAGAGCCCCGGACAGGGGGTCTTGAGCAGTTCTTC.

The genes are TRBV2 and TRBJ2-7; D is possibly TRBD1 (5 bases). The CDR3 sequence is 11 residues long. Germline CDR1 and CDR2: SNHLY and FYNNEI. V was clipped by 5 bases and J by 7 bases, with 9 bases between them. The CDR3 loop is CASSIGAEQYV. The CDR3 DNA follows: TGTGCCAGCAGTATAGGGGCGGAGCAGTACGTC.